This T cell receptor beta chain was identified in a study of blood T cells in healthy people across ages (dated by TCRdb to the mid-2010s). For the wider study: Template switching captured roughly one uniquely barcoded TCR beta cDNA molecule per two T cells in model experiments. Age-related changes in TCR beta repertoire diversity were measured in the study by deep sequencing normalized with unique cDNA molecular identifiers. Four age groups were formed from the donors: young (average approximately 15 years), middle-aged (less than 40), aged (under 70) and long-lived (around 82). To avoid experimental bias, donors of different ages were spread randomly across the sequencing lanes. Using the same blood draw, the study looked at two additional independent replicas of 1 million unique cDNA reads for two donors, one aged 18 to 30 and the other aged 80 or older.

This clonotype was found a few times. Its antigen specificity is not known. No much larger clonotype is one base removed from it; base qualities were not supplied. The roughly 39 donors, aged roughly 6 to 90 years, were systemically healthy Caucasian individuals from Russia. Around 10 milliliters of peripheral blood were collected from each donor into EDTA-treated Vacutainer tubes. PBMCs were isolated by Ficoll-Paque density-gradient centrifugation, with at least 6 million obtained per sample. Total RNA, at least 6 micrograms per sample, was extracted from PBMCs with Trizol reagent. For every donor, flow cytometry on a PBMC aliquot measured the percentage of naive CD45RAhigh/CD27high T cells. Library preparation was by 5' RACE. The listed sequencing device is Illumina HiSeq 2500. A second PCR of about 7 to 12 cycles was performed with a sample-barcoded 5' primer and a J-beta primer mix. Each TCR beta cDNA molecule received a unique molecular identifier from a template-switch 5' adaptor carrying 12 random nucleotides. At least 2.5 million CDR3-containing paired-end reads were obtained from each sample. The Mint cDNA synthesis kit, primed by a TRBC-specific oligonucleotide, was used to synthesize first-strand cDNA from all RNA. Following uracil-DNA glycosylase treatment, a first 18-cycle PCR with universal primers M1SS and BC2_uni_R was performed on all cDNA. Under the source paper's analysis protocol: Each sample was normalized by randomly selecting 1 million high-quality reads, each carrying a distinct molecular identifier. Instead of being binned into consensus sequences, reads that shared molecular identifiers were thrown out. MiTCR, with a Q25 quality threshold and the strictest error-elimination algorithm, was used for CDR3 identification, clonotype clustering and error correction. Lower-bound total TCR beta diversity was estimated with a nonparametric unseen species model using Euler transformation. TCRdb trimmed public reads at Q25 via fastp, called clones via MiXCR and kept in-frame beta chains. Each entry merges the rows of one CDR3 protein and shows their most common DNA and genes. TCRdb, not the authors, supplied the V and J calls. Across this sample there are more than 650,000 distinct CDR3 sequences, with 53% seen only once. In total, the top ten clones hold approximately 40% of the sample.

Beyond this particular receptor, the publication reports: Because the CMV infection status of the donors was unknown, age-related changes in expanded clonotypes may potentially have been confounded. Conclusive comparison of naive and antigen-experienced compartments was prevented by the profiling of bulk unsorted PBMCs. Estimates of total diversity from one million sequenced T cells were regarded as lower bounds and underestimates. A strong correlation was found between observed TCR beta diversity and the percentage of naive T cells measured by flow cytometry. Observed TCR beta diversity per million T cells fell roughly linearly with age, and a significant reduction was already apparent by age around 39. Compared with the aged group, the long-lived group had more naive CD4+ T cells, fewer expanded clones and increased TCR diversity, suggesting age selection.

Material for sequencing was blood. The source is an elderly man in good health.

The CDR3 region reads CASSSRGGKVDYGYTF. The DNA sequence is TGTGCCAGCTCTTCCCGGGGGGGAAAGGTTGACTATGGCTACACCTTC. The rearranged chain carries TRBV18 and TRBJ1-2, with a weak D call of TRBD1 (5 bases match). Measured from the cysteine to the phenylalanine, the CDR3 is 16 residues long. Solely the CDR3 DNA is kept, with 48 bases framed from the first base. Trimming removed 6 bases from V and 3 bases from J, leaving 20 bases between the germline ends. Per the germline V gene, KGHSH is the CDR1 and LQKENI is the CDR2.